A selection of T cell receptor beta chains follows, all from one sample in a study of blood T cell repertoires in COVID-19. Profiled with immunoSEQ multiplex PCR; TCRdb holds only in-frame clones, not every one. Here the sample spans roughly 340,000 clones, around 87% being singletons. Sequencing was carried out using PBMCs or T cells enriched from blood (not recorded which). All receptors derive from a man in his forties in a cohort exposed to, infected with or recovered from COVID-19 (not recorded which). The CDR3 runs from the conserved cysteine through the conserved F or W. A D gene is named only where the DNA matches it firmly. Rows may omit the clone size; those that give it use once, few, many or a size class.

d_call: .
v_call: TRBV14
j_call: TRBJ1-1
clone_size: .
cdr3_nt: TGTGCCAGCAGCCAAGGGTACGGGACTGAAGCTTTCTTT
cdr3_aa: CASSQGYGTEAFF

d_call: .
v_call: TRBV30
j_call: TRBJ2-4
clone_size: .
cdr3_nt: TGTGCCTGGAGTAAAGCTAGAGCCAAAAACATTCAGTACTTC
cdr3_aa: CAWSKARAKNIQYF

d_call: .
v_call: TRBV21-1
j_call: TRBJ1-1
clone_size: .
cdr3_nt: TGTGCCAGCAGCAAGGAGACAGATAACCAACCGGAAGCTTTCTTT
cdr3_aa: CASSKETDNQPEAFF

d_call: .
v_call: TRBV9
j_call: TRBJ2-1
clone_size: .
cdr3_nt: TGTGCCAGCAGCGTAAGTTTCGACTCTAAGCAGTTCTTC
cdr3_aa: CASSVSFDSKQFF

d_call: TRBD2
v_call: TRBV6-1
j_call: TRBJ2-1
clone_size: .
cdr3_nt: TGTGCCAGCAGTGAAACCCGGGCCAATGCGGGGGGTGAGCAGTTCTTC
cdr3_aa: CASSETRANAGGEQFF

d_call: .
v_call: TRBV6-5
j_call: TRBJ2-3
clone_size: .
cdr3_nt: TGTGCCAGCAAAAAGGGGCTGAGCACAGATACGCAGTATTTT
cdr3_aa: CASKKGLSTDTQYF

d_call: TRBD2
v_call: TRBV6-6
j_call: TRBJ2-7
clone_size: .
cdr3_nt: TGTGCCAGCAGTTCTCCCGGGACTAACTACGAGCAGTACTTC
cdr3_aa: CASSSPGTNYEQYF

d_call: TRBD2
v_call: TRBV6-4
j_call: TRBJ2-1
clone_size: .
cdr3_nt: TGTGCCAGCAGTGATGCTAGCGGGGGGAATGAGCAGTTCTTC
cdr3_aa: CASSDASGGNEQFF

d_call: .
v_call: TRBV7-6
j_call: TRBJ2-7
clone_size: .
cdr3_nt: TGTGCCAGCAGCCCGTCGACAGGTTGGGGCTACGAGCAGTACTTC
cdr3_aa: CASSPSTGWGYEQYF

d_call: TRBD1
v_call: TRBV28
j_call: TRBJ1-6
clone_size: .
cdr3_nt: TGTGCCAGCAGGGTGCAGGGGGCAGAATCACCCCTCCACTTT
cdr3_aa: CASRVQGAESPLHF

d_call: .
v_call: TRBV19
j_call: TRBJ2-5
clone_size: once
cdr3_nt: TGTGCCAGTAGTATAGGTCGGCAGGGCTCGGAGACCCAGTACTTC
cdr3_aa: CASSIGRQGSETQYF

d_call: .
v_call: TRBV27
j_call: TRBJ1-2
clone_size: .
cdr3_nt: TGTGCCAGCAGTTTGGTTGGGGGCCCGGGCTACACCTTC
cdr3_aa: CASSLVGGPGYTF

d_call: .
v_call: TRBV7-9
j_call: TRBJ2-3
clone_size: once
cdr3_nt: TGTGCCAGCAGCGAAGACGGGACAGATACGCAGTATTTT
cdr3_aa: CASSEDGTDTQYF

d_call: .
v_call: TRBV5-1
j_call: TRBJ2-7
clone_size: .
cdr3_nt: TGCGCCAGCAGCCTTGACACAGGGCGATACGAGCAGTACTTC
cdr3_aa: CASSLDTGRYEQYF

d_call: .
v_call: TRBV2
j_call: TRBJ2-7
clone_size: .
cdr3_nt: TGTGCCAGCAGTGTAATCGGAGCCGAGCAGTACTTC
cdr3_aa: CASSVIGAEQYF

d_call: TRBD1
v_call: TRBV19
j_call: TRBJ1-1
clone_size: .
cdr3_nt: TGTGCCAGTAGCGACAGGGGCACTGAAGCTTTCTTT
cdr3_aa: CASSDRGTEAFF

d_call: .
v_call: TRBV10-2
j_call: TRBJ1-1
clone_size: .
cdr3_nt: TGCGCCAGCACCGGGGTAGACACTGAAGCTTTCTTT
cdr3_aa: CASTGVDTEAFF

d_call: .
v_call: TRBV7-9
j_call: TRBJ1-5
clone_size: .
cdr3_nt: TGTGCCAGCAGCCCAATAATACAACAGGGAGCAGGTCAGCCCCAGCATTTT
cdr3_aa: CASSPIIQQGAGQPQHF

d_call: TRBD2
v_call: TRBV6-6
j_call: TRBJ2-1
clone_size: once
cdr3_nt: TGTGCCAGCAGTCCTTCCTTAGCGGGAGTCTCCTACAATGAGCAGTTCTTC
cdr3_aa: CASSPSLAGVSYNEQFF

d_call: TRBD1
v_call: TRBV18
j_call: TRBJ2-2
clone_size: .
cdr3_nt: TGTGCCAGCTCCCCGGGACAGACGACCACCGGGGAGCTGTTTTTT
cdr3_aa: CASSPGQTTTGELFF

d_call: TRBD2
v_call: TRBV4-1
j_call: TRBJ2-3
clone_size: .
cdr3_nt: TGCGCCAGCAGCCATTATGGGACTAGCAAGGGAGCAGATACGCAGTATTTT
cdr3_aa: CASSHYGTSKGADTQYF

d_call: TRBD1
v_call: TRBV4-1
j_call: TRBJ2-5
clone_size: .
cdr3_nt: TGCGCCAGCAGCCGAGGCGGAGGGGGACAGGGGGAGACCCAGTACTTC
cdr3_aa: CASSRGGGGQGETQYF

d_call: .
v_call: TRBV9
j_call: TRBJ1-4
clone_size: few
cdr3_nt: TGTGCCAGCAGCCCACAGTCTAATGAAAAACTGTTTTTT
cdr3_aa: CASSPQSNEKLFF

d_call: TRBD2
v_call: TRBV4-1
j_call: TRBJ2-2
clone_size: .
cdr3_nt: TGCGCCAGCAGCAATCTAGCGGGAGCGGGCACCGGGGAGCTGTTTTTT
cdr3_aa: CASSNLAGAGTGELFF

d_call: TRBD2
v_call: TRBV4-1
j_call: TRBJ2-5
clone_size: .
cdr3_nt: TGCGCCAGCAGCAAGGCGGGGGGGTACCAAGAGACCCAGTACTTC
cdr3_aa: CASSKAGGYQETQYF

d_call: .
v_call: TRBV29-1
j_call: TRBJ1-1
clone_size: .
cdr3_nt: TGCAGCGTTGTAGGGGCGACGGACACTGAAGCTTTCTTT
cdr3_aa: CSVVGATDTEAFF

d_call: .
v_call: TRBV2
j_call: TRBJ1-4
clone_size: .
cdr3_nt: TGTGCCAGCAGTTATGACCGGGGGAGAGGTGAAAAACTGTTTTTT
cdr3_aa: CASSYDRGRGEKLFF

d_call: .
v_call: TRBV3-1/TRBV3-2
j_call: TRBJ1-5
clone_size: few
cdr3_nt: TGTGCCAGCAGCCAAGGTTTCACACCCGATCAGCCCCAGCATTTT
cdr3_aa: CASSQGFTPDQPQHF